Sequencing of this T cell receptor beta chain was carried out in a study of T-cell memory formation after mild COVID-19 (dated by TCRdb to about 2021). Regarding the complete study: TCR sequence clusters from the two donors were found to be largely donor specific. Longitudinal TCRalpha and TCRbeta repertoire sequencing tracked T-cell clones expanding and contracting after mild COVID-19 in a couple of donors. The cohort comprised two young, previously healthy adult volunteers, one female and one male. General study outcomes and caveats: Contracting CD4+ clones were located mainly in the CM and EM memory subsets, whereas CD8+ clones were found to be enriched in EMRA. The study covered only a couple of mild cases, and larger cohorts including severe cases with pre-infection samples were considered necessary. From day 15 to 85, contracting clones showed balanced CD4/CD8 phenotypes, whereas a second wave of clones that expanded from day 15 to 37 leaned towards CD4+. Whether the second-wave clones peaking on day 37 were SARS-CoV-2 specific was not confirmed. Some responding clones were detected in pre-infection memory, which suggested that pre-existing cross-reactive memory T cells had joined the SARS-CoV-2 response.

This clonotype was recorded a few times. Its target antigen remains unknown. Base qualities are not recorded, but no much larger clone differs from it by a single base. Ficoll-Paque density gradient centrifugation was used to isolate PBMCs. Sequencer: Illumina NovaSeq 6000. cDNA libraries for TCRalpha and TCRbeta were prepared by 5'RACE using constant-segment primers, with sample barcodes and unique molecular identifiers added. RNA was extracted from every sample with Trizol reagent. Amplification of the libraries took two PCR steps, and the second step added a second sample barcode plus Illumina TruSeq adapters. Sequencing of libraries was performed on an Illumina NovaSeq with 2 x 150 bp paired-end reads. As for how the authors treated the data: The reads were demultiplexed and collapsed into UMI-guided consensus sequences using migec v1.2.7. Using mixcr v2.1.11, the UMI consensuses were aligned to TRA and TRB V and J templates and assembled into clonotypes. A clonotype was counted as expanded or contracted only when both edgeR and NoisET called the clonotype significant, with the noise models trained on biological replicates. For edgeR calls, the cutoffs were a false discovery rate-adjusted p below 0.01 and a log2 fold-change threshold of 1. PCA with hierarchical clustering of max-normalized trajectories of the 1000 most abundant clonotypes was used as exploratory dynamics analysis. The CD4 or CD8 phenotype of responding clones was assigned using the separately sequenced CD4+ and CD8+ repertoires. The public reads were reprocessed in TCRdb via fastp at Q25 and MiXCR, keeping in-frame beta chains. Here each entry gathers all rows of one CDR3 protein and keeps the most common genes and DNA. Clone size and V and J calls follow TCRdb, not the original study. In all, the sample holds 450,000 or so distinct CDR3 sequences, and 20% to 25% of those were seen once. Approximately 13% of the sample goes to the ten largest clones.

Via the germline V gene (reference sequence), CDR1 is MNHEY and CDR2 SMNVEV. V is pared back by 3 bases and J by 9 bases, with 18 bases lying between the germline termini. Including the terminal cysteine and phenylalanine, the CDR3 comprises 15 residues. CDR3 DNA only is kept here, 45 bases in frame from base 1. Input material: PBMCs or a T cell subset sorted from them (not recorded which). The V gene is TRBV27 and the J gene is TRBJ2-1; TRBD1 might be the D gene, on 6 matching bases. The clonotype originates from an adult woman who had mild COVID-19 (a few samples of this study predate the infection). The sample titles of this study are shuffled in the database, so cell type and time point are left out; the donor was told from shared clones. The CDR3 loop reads CASSLAGVRRSEQFF. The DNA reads TGTGCCAGCAGTTTGGCAGGGGTACGACGGAGTGAGCAGTTCTTC.